These 12 T cell receptor beta chains share one sample of origin, sequenced in a study of tumor-infiltrating lymphocytes in localized non-small cell lung cancer. Assay: immunoSEQ multiplex PCR; the TCRdb copy retains only in-frame clones and omits some. The sample holds some 22,000 clones, 55% to 75% seen once. The source material was lung tumor tissue. These receptor sequences come from a human donor with non-small cell lung cancer.

This clone was seen a handful of times. J is TRBJ2-5 and V is TRBV28; possible D gene TRBD2, 5 bases. The CDR3 spans 14 residues. Germline loops: CDR1 MDHEN, CDR2 SYDVKM. The V and J ends lost 4 bases and 3 bases respectively, with 12 bases between them. CDR3 coding DNA: TGTGCCAGCAGTTACGGCCTCGGGGAAGAGACCCAGTACTTC. This codes for CASSYGLGEETQYF.

This clone showed up just a few times. This chain connects TRBV29-1 to TRBJ2-5; the D is unclear. Looked up from germline, CDR1 is SQVTM and CDR2 is ANQGSEA. V dropped 7 bases and J dropped 1 base, with 13 bases sitting between them. The CDR3 has 13 residues. CDR3 sequence: CSAKQTFQETQYF. CDR3 in DNA: TGCAGCGCGAAACAGACGTTCCAAGAGACCCAGTACTTC.

The rearrangement uses TRBV5-4 and TRBJ2-5, with TRBD2 identical over 8 bases. CDR3 size: 15 residues. Germline CDR1 SGHNT, CDR2 YYREEE (reference sequence). The J segment lost 0 bases and the V segment lost 2 bases, leaving 3 bases of the junction unmatched. In nucleotides, the CDR3 is TGTGCCAGCAGCTTACAGCGGGGGTACCAAGAGACCCAGTACTTC. It translates to CASSLQRGYQETQYF.

The chain recombines TRBV11-2 with TRBJ2-1; D is undetermined. The CDR3 is made up of 12 amino acids. Germline CDR1 and CDR2: SGHAT and FQNNGV. The germline V and J ends were trimmed by 5 bases and 5 bases, with 7 bases remaining between them. CDR3 residues: CASSLSDNEQFF. CDR3 nucleotides: TGTGCCAGCAGCCTGTCTGACAATGAGCAGTTCTTC.

The chain recombines TRBV4-1 with TRBJ1-2; no clear D gene. V was shortened by 2 bases and J by 4 bases, with 14 bases between the two germline ends. The CDR3 is 15 residues long. From germline, CDR1 is MGHRA and CDR2 YSYEKL. The CDR3 region is CASSQQETVIYGYTF. CDR3 nucleotides: TGCGCCAGCAGCCAACAGGAGACCGTAATCTATGGCTACACCTTC.

V usage is TRBV25-1 and J usage is TRBJ2-6, with 7 bases that match TRBD2. The CDR3 is 16 amino acids. CDR1 is MGHDK, CDR2 SYGVNS, per germline. J lost 2 bases, V lost 3 bases, and 4 bases had no gene match. Here the CDR3 reads CASSDSSGAGANVLTF. The CDR3 DNA follows: TGTGCCAGCAGTGACTCAAGCGGGGCTGGGGCCAACGTCCTGACTTTC.

This clone was counted a single time. This chain joins TRBV7-6 and TRBJ1-1; D is unresolved. V lost 5 bases and J lost 3, with 13 bases in between. Germline CDR1 SGHVS, CDR2 FNYEAQ. CDR3 length equals 14 residues. The CDR3 DNA sequence: TGTGCCAGCAGCCCCCCGGTCCGGGACACTGAAGCTTTCTTT. This sequence encodes CASSPPVRDTEAFF.

This clone was detected only a few times. The chain couples TRBV28 to TRBJ1-2, with 8 bases that match TRBD1. Germline CDR1 MDHEN, CDR2 SYDVKM. The CDR3 spans 14 residues. V was pared by 6 bases and J by 7 bases, with 10 bases of the junction left unmatched. CDR3 loop: CASSKTGAIRGYTF. Here the CDR3 DNA reads TGTGCCAGCAGCAAGACAGGGGCTATTCGTGGCTACACCTTC.

The rearrangement joins TRBV18 to TRBJ1-1; D is uncertain. Germline V CDR1 and CDR2: KGHSH, LQKENI. CDR3 length: 15 amino acids. V shed 3 bases and J shed 6 bases, with 17 bases lying between them. CDR3 DNA: TGTGCCAGCTCACCTAGTAACGGGTTATTCGCTGAAGCTTTCTTT. Encoded protein: CASSPSNGLFAEAFF.

The rearrangement uses TRBV2 and TRBJ2-7; the match to TRBD1 covers 8 bases. The CDR3 is made up of 13 amino acids. The V segment lost 5 bases and the J segment 5 bases; nucleotides outside the gene matches: 5. Germline V gene data show CDR1 as SNHLY and CDR2 as FYNNEI. CDR3 region: CASSLQGVNEQYF. CDR3 coding DNA: TGTGCCAGCAGTCTACAGGGGGTAAACGAGCAGTACTTC.

The chain is built from TRBV6-5 and TRBJ2-7; D is undetermined. V was pared by 5 bases and J by 1 base, with 12 bases between. The CDR3 spans 14 residues. CDR1 and CDR2 from the germline V gene are MNHEY and SVGAGI. In DNA form, the CDR3 reads TGTGCCAGCAGTCAGGACCCCGGGTCCTACGAGCAGTACTTC. It is translated as CASSQDPGSYEQYF.

This clone was found a few times. The J gene is TRBJ1-5, the V gene TRBV6-1, with D possibly being TRBD1 (5 bases). CDR1 and CDR2 from the germline V gene are MNHNS and SASEGT. V gave up 6 bases and J gave up 4 bases, with 19 bases separating them. The CDR3 runs 16 residues. CDR3 residues: CASSEHGAGGNQPQHF. The DNA for the CDR3 is TGTGCCAGCAGCGAACACGGGGCCGGAGGGAATCAGCCCCAGCATTTT.